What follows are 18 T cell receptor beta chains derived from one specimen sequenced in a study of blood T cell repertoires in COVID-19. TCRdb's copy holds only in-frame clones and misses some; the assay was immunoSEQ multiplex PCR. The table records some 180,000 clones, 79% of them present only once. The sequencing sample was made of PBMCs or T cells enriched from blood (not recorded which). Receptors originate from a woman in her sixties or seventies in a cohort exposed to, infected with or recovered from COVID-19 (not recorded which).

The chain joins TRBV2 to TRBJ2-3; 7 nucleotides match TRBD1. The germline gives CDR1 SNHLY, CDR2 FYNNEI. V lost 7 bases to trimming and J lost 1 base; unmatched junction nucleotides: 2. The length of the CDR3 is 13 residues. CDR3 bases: TGTGCCAGCATCCAGGGGGGCACAGATACGCAGTATTTT. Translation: CASIQGGTDTQYF.

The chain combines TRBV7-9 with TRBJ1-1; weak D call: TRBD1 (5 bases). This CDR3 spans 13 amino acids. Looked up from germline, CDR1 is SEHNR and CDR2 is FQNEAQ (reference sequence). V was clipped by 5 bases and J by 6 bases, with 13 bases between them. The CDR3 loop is CASSPSGAAEAFF. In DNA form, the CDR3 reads TGTGCCAGCAGCCCTAGTGGGGCTGCTGAAGCTTTCTTT.

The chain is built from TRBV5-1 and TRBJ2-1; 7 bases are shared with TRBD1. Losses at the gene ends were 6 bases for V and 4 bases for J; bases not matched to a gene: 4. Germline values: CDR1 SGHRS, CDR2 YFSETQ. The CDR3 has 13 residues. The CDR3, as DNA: TGCGCCAGCACTAGGGACAGTTACAATGAGCAGTTCTTC. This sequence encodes CASTRDSYNEQFF. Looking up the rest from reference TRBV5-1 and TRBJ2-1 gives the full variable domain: KAGVTQTPRYLIKTRGQQVTLSCSPISGHRSVSWYQQTPGQGLQFLFEYFSETQRNKGNFPGRFSGRQFSNSRSEMNVSTLELGDSALYLCASTRDSYNEQFFGPGTRLTVL.

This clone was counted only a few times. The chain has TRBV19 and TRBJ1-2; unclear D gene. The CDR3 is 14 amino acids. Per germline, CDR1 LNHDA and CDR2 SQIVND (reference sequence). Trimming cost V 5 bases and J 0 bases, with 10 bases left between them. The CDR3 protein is CASSVAGANYGYTF. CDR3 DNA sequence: TGTGCCAGTAGTGTGGCGGGAGCTAACTATGGCTACACCTTC.

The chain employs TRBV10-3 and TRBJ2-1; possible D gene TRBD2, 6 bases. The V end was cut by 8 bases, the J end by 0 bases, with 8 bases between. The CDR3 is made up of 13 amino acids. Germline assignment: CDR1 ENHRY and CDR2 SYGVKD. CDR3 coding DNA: TGTGCCATCTTAGCGGACTCCTACAATGAGCAGTTCTTC. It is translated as CAILADSYNEQFF.

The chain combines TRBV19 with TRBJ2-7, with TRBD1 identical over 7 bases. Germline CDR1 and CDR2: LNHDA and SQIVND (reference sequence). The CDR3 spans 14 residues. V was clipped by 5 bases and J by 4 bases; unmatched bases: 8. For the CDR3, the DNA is TGTGCCAGTAGTGCGTTGGACAGGTATTACGAGCAGTACTTC. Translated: CASSALDRYYEQYF.

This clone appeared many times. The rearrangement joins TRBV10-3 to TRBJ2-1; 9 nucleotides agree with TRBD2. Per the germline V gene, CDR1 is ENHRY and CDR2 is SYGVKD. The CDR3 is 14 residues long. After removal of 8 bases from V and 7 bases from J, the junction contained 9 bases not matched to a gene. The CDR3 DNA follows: TGTGCCATCGGGGCGGGAGGGCCTCGTAATGAGCAGTTCTTC. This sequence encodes CAIGAGGPRNEQFF.

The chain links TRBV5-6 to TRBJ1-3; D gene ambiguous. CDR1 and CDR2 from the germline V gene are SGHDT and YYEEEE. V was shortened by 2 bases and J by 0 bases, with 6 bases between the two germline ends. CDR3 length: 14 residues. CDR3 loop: CASSFFSSGNTIYF. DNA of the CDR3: TGTGCCAGCAGCTTTTTCTCCTCTGGAAACACCATATATTTT.

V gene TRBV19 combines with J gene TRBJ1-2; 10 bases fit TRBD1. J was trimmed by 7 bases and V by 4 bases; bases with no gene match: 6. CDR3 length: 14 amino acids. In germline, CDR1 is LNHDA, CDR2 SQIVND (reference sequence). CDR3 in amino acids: CASSNDRGRSGYTF. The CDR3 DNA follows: TGTGCCAGTAGTAACGACAGGGGGCGGAGTGGCTACACCTTC.

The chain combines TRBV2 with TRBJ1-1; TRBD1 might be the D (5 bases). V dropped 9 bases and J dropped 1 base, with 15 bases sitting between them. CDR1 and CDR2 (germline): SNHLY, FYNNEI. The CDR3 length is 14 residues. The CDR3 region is CASVRGAANTEAFF. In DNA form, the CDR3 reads TGTGCCAGTGTACGCGGGGCGGCGAACACTGAAGCTTTCTTT.

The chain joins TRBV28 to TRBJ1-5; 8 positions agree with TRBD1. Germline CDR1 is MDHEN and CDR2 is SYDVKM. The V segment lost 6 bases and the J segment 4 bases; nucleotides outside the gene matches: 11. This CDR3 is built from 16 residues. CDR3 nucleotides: TGTGCCAGCAGGTGGACAGGGCATATGCAAAATCAGCCCCAGCATTTT. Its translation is CASRWTGHMQNQPQHF.

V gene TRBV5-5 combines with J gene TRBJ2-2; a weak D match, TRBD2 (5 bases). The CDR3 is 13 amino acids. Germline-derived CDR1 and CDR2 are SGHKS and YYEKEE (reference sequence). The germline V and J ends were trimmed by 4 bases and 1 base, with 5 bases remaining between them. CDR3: CASSRGNTGELFF. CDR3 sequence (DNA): TGTGCCAGCAGCCGGGGGAACACCGGGGAGCTGTTTTTT.

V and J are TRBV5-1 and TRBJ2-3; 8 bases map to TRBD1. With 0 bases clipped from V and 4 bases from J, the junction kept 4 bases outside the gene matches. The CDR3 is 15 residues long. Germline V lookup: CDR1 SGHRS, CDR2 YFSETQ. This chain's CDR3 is CASSLDRGTSDTQYF. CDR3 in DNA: TGCGCCAGCAGCTTGGACAGGGGGACTTCAGATACGCAGTATTTT. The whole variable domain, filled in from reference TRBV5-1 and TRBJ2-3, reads KAGVTQTPRYLIKTRGQQVTLSCSPISGHRSVSWYQQTPGQGLQFLFEYFSETQRNKGNFPGRFSGRQFSNSRSEMNVSTLELGDSALYLCASSLDRGTSDTQYFGPGTRLTVL.

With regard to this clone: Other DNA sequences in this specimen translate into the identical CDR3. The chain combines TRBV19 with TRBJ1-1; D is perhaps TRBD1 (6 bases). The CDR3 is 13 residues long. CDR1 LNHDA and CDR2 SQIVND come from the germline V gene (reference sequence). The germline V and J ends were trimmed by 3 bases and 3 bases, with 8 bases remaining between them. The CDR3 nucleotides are TGTGCCAGTAGTATCAGGGGTGACACTGAAGCTTTCTTT. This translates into CASSIRGDTEAFF.

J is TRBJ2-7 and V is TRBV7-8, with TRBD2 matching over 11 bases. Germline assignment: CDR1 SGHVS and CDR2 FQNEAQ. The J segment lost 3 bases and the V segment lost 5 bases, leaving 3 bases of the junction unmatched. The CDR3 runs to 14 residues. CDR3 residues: CASSVTSGSYEQYF. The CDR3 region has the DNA TGTGCCAGCAGCGTAACTAGCGGGAGCTACGAGCAGTACTTC. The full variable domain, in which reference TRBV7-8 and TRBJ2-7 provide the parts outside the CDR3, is GAGVSQSPRYKVAKRGQDVALRCDPISGHVSLFWYQQALGQGPEFLTYFQNEAQLDKSGLPSDRFFAERPEGSVSTLKIQRTQQEDSAVYLCASSVTSGSYEQYFGPGTRLTVT.

CDR3 amino acids: CASSQRLAGQYF. In DNA, the CDR3 is TGTGCCAGCAGCCAACGACTAGCGGGACAGTACTTC. The V call is TRBV3-1 (or the pseudogene TRBV3-2), the J call TRBJ2-7, with TRBD2 identical over 11 bases. V was pared by 2 bases and J by 10 bases, with 1 base of the junction left unmatched. This CDR3 contains 12 residues. Germline V gene lookup returns CDR1 LGHDT and CDR2 YNNKEL (reference sequence).

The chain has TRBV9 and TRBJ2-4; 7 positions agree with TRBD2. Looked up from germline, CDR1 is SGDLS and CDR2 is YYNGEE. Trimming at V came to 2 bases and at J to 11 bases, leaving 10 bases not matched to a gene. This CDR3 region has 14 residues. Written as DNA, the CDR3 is TGTGCCAGCAGCGTTAGCAGTGGGGGGGACGTTCAGTACTTC. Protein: CASSVSSGGDVQYF.

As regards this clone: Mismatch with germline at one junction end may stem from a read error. CDR3 loop: CASSDTGAVRAFF. The CDR3 region has the DNA TGTGCCAGTAGTGACACAGGGGCAGTCAGGGCTTTCTTT. The rearrangement joins TRBV2 to TRBJ1-1; TRBD1 agrees at 7 bases. Germline CDR1 reads SNHLY; CDR2 reads FYNNEI. The CDR3 has 13 amino acids. Filled out from reference TRBV2 and TRBJ1-1, the complete variable domain reads EPEVTQTPSHQVTQMGQEVILRCVPISNHLYFYWYRQILGQKVEFLVSFYNNEISEKSEIFDDQFSVERPDGSNFTLKIRSTKLEDSAMYFCASSDTGAVRAFFGQGTRLTVV.